This TCR beta chain was recorded in a study of cytomegalovirus exposure and HLA in healthy donors. Study at large: Out of 150 million to 200 million T cells, an earlier analysis found more than 95 million unique TCR beta sequences in total. Overall study findings and caveats: Association of a missense DCLRE1C variant with TCR beta V- and J-gene trimming was reported in a later analysis.

PCR amplification relied on 60 Vbeta primers (plus 13 Jbeta primers). The table came from immunoSEQ multiplex PCR; TCRdb's copy has only in-frame clones and leaves some out. The sample carries about 110,000 clones, 55% to 75% recorded once. The J segment lost 0 bases and the V segment lost 2 bases, leaving 3 bases of the junction unmatched. Germline V gives CDR1 SGHRS, CDR2 YFSETQ. This CDR3 contains 15 residues. Comment on this clone: Its target is not known.

Input material: PBMCs. The sequence came from an older woman in good health and CMV-seropositive. V is TRBV5-1 and J is TRBJ2-7; TRBD1 aligns across 9 bases. The CDR3 sequence: CASSFGTGFSYEQYF. The DNA for the CDR3 is TGCGCCAGCAGCTTTGGGACAGGGTTCTCCTACGAGCAGTACTTC. Variable domain in full (rest from reference TRBV5-1 and TRBJ2-7): KAGVTQTPRYLIKTRGQQVTLSCSPISGHRSVSWYQQTPGQGLQFLFEYFSETQRNKGNFPGRFSGRQFSNSRSEMNVSTLELGDSALYLCASSFGTGFSYEQYFGPGTRLTVT.